The following is a T cell receptor (beta chain) sequence with its context. Its target is unknown. This sample stems from a study of cytomegalovirus exposure and HLA in healthy donors. Background on the study: Early released data comprised 80 million to 100 million unique TCRs from HLA-typed donors. Whole-study results and caveats: Researchers had no immune exposure information except CMV serostatus available. The authors confirmed in vitro that a few CMV-associated chains were specific for CMV antigens.

PCR primers comprised 60 Vbeta and 13 Jbeta primers. The repertoire was sequenced with immunoSEQ multiplex PCR; TCRdb's copy has only in-frame clones and lacks some. The sample holds around 130,000 clones, 80% seen once. The length of the CDR3 is 18 residues. With V trimmed by 0 bases and J by 0 bases, 7 bases remained unmatched. The V gene's germline CDR1 is SGHRS and CDR2 YFSETQ. This chain links TRBV5-1 with TRBJ2-1, with 9 nucleotides matching TRBD2. The sample taken for sequencing was PBMCs. This TCR derives from a man aged 30-40 years in good health and CMV-seronegative. The CDR3 spells CASSLALAGPSSYNEQFF. The CDR3, as DNA: TGCGCCAGCAGCTTGGCCCTAGCGGGGCCAAGCTCCTACAATGAGCAGTTCTTC.